This entry is about one T cell receptor beta chain. This sample is part of a study of blood T cell repertoires in COVID-19. Study overall: Whether acute or convalescent, the COVID-19 samples came from the United States, Italy and Spain. T cells, B-cell-depleted T cells, or PBMCs supplied cDNA or gDNA.

Trimming took 3 bases from V and 8 from J; bases not matched to a gene: 5. The V gene's germline CDR1 is KGHDR and CDR2 SFDVKD. The CDR3 is 14 amino acids. The method was immunoSEQ multiplex PCR; TCRdb's version includes in-frame clones alone and lacks a portion of them. The sample comprises 200,000 to 250,000 clones, around 80% of which are singletons, and 12% rests with the top ten. The chain employs TRBV24-1 and TRBJ1-2; 10 nucleotides line up with TRBD1. The TCR was taken from a woman aged 40-49 years with acute or convalescent COVID-19. Sequencing was done on a sample of peripheral blood. CDR3: CATSDGDRGRGYTF. Here the CDR3 DNA reads TGTGCCACCAGTGATGGGGACAGGGGACGCGGCTACACCTTC.